Below are 31 T cell receptor beta chains sequenced from a single sample in a study of blood T cells in healthy people across ages. For the second PCR, which ran for 7 to 11 cycles, a sample-barcoded 5' primer and a J-beta primer mix were used. Via MiXCR, TCRdb re-called the 5' RACE reads, giving one row per CDR3 protein. The table includes about 2 million distinct CDR3 sequences, 40% to 55% detected once. The specimen sequenced was blood. These receptors were collected from a woman aged 40-49 years in good health.

This rearrangement joins TRBV14 to TRBJ1-6; D remains ambiguous. From germline, CDR1 is SGHDN and CDR2 FVKESK. The CDR3 length is 13 residues. The V end lost 0 bases, the J end lost 9 bases, and 6 bases lay between the germline ends. The CDR3 reads CASSQDRFSPLHF. The CDR3 DNA reads TGTGCCAGCAGCCAAGATCGGTTTTCACCCCTCCACTTT.

The V call is TRBV7-2, the J call TRBJ2-3, with TRBD1 matching 8 bases. V shed 3 bases and J 5 bases; nucleotides not matched to a gene: 7. The length of the CDR3 is 15 residues. Germline V gene data show CDR1 as SGHTA and CDR2 as FQGNSA. The CDR3 is CASSFGTGRVDTQYF. CDR3 nucleotide sequence: TGTGCCAGCAGCTTCGGGACAGGAAGGGTAGATACGCAGTATTTT.

This clonotype was observed a few times. The chain links TRBV9 to TRBJ2-5, with TRBD2 identical over 10 bases. CDR3 length equals 16 residues. CDR1 and CDR2 (germline): SGDLS, YYNGEE. V shed 0 bases, J shed 1 base, and the junction held 3 bases outside the gene matches. CDR3 sequence: CASSVDERGGQETQYF. CDR3 DNA: TGTGCCAGCAGCGTAGACGAGCGGGGGGGCCAAGAGACCCAGTACTTC.

The J gene is TRBJ2-1, the V gene TRBV9; TRBD1 or TRBD2 may be the D gene (5 bases each). CDR1 SGDLS and CDR2 YYNGEE come from the germline V gene. V lost 5 bases and J 5 bases, leaving 14 bases between the germline ends. The CDR3 length is 14 residues. For the CDR3, the DNA is TGTGCCAGCAGGTCCGGGACCGTTCACAATGAGCAGTTCTTC. It specifies CASRSGTVHNEQFF.

The chain links TRBV29-1 to TRBJ2-6; D is unclear. Germline CDR1 and CDR2: SQVTM and ANQGSEA. This CDR3 has 14 residues. Trimming pared 4 bases from V and 2 bases from J, leaving 9 bases between. CDR3 loop: CSVVVAAGANVLTF. CDR3 nucleotides: TGCAGCGTTGTGGTGGCCGCTGGGGCCAACGTCCTGACTTTC.

The chain joins TRBV4-2 to TRBJ2-5; 10 bases agree with TRBD2. Germline trimming cut 4 bases from V and 6 bases from J; bases unmatched to any gene: 14. The V gene's germline CDR1 is LGHNA and CDR2 YNFKEQ. The CDR3 covers 17 residues. CDR3 amino acids: CASSPAPSGGVLQTQYF. Written as DNA, the CDR3 is TGTGCCAGCAGCCCGGCCCCTAGCGGGGGAGTACTACAGACCCAGTACTTC.

Written as DNA, the CDR3 is TGTGCCAGCAGTGAATTCGAGACAGGGCGCTATGGCTACACCTTC. Residues: CASSEFETGRYGYTF. This chain joins TRBV25-1 and TRBJ1-2; 7 bases map to TRBD1. V lost 1 base, J lost 4 bases, and 6 bases stayed unmatched. The CDR3 covers 15 residues. Germline V gene data show CDR1 as MGHDK and CDR2 as SYGVNS.

The genes are TRBV7-2 and TRBJ1-2; maybe TRBD1 (5 bases). Per germline, CDR1 SGHTA and CDR2 FQGNSA. This CDR3 spans 19 amino acids. V shed 4 bases and J shed 2 bases, with 26 bases lying between them. Here the CDR3 DNA reads TGTGCCAGCAGCTATAGCCGGGGGGGAGAATGGACCCTCAACTATGGCTACACCTTC. It specifies CASSYSRGGEWTLNYGYTF.

The rearrangement links TRBV12-3 or TRBV12-4 to TRBJ1-2, with TRBD1 as a possible D gene (6 bases). The CDR3 loop spans 17 amino acids. Trimming left V 6 bases short and J 0 bases short, with 20 bases between. CDR3 nucleotides: TGTGCCAGCAGACTAGACAGGAGGAGGGACGCTAACTATGGCTACACCTTC. It yields the protein CASRLDRRRDANYGYTF.

The V gene is TRBV6-6, the J gene TRBJ2-6; 9 positions match TRBD1. The CDR3 length is 17 residues. CDR1 is MNHNY and CDR2 is SVGAGI in the germline V gene (reference sequence). V lost 6 bases to trimming and J lost 0 bases; unmatched junction nucleotides: 6. The CDR3 reads CASSRDRDFSGANVLTF. The CDR3 DNA follows: TGTGCCAGCAGCCGGGACAGGGACTTCTCTGGGGCCAACGTCCTGACTTTC.

This sequence joins TRBV20-1 and TRBJ2-5; weak D call: TRBD1 (6 bases). V dropped 6 bases and J dropped 3 bases, with 20 bases sitting between them. CDR1 DFQATT and CDR2 SNEGSKA come from the germline V gene (reference sequence). The CDR3 has 15 residues. CDR3 coding DNA: TGCAGTGCAAGTCTTACAGGGAAAGGCAAAGAGACCCAGTACTTC. It encodes CSASLTGKGKETQYF.

V and J are TRBV9 and TRBJ2-4; 10 nucleotides match TRBD2. The CDR3 spans 13 residues. The J segment lost 13 bases and the V segment lost 3 bases, leaving 7 bases of the junction unmatched. Germline assignment: CDR1 SGDLS and CDR2 YYNGEE. DNA of the CDR3: TGTGCCAGCAGCGCAGGACTAGCGGAAGAGCAGTACTTC. Translating gives CASSAGLAEEQYF.

In DNA form, the CDR3 reads TGCAGCGTTGGACAGGGTATAACTGAAGCTTTCTTT. It is translated as CSVGQGITEAFF. The chain is built from TRBV29-1 and TRBJ1-1, with TRBD1 matching over 7 bases. This CDR3 comprises 12 residues. Germline CDR1 and CDR2: SQVTM and ANQGSEA. V was pared by 4 bases and J by 5 bases, with 4 bases of the junction left unmatched.

The J gene is TRBJ1-2, the V gene TRBV4-1, with TRBD1 as a possible D gene (5 bases). V was cut by 4 bases and J by 5 bases, with 17 bases left in between. This CDR3 is 15 amino acids long. CDR1 is MGHRA and CDR2 is YSYEKL in the germline V gene. The CDR3 is CASSPPMGGRYGYTF. For the CDR3, the DNA is TGCGCCAGCAGCCCACCCATGGGGGGAAGATATGGCTACACCTTC.

Note on this clonotype: This may be a read error, as it is one base from a much larger clone. The CDR3 nucleotides are TGTGCCAGCAGTTTAGGGGGACAGGGCTATGGCCACACCTTC. Amino acid sequence: CASSLGGQGYGHTF. V usage is TRBV12-3 or TRBV12-4 and J usage is TRBJ1-2, with TRBD1 matching 9 bases. This CDR3 is 14 amino acids long.

This clonotype occurred a few times. J is TRBJ2-3 and V is TRBV5-1; 8 nucleotides line up with TRBD2. CDR3 size: 14 residues. Losses at the gene ends were 4 bases for V and 4 bases for J; bases not matched to a gene: 5. The germline V gene has CDR1 SGHRS and CDR2 YFSETQ. The CDR3 sequence: CASSVRTSPDTQYF. In nucleotides, the CDR3 is TGCGCCAGCAGCGTCCGGACTAGCCCAGATACGCAGTATTTT.

The chain uses TRBV3-1 and TRBJ1-6, with unresolved D. CDR3 length: 13 amino acids. Deletions cut 7 bases from V and 5 bases from J, with 9 bases between. Germline V CDR1 and CDR2: LGHDT, YNNKEL (reference sequence). The CDR3 nucleotides are TGTGCCAGCAAGGAGACTAATAATTCACCCCTCCACTTT. Protein product: CASKETNNSPLHF. Based on the CDR3 plus reference TRBV3-1 and TRBJ1-6, the full variable domain is DTAVSQTPKYLVTQMGNDKSIKCEQNLGHDTMYWYKQDSKKFLKIMFSYNNKELIINETVPNRFSPKSPDKAHLNLHINSLELGDSAVYFCASKETNNSPLHFGNGTRLTVT.

The rearrangement uses TRBV3-1 and TRBJ2-1, with TRBD1 matching over 9 bases. Germline CDR1 is LGHDT and CDR2 is YNNKEL (reference sequence). V lost 1 base and J lost 12; bases outside the gene matches: 4. The CDR3 extends over 13 amino acids. The CDR3 reads CASSQGTGAGQFF. CDR3 nucleotides: TGTGCCAGCAGCCAAGGGACAGGGGCGGGGCAGTTCTTC.

Note on this clonotype: A junction boundary mismatches the germline segment, possibly from a read error. The J gene is TRBJ2-3, the V gene TRBV19; D remains ambiguous. This CDR3 comprises 14 residues. Looked up from germline, CDR1 is LNHDA and CDR2 is SQIVND (reference sequence). The DNA of the CDR3 is TGTACCAGTAAATACGGTTTTAGCACAGATACGCAGTATTTT. It specifies CTSKYGFSTDTQYF.

This clonotype was observed a handful of times. Written as DNA, the CDR3 is TGTGCCAGCACGGGACTAGCGGGGTTCTACGAGCAGTACTTC. Its protein product is CASTGLAGFYEQYF. The V call is TRBV6-1, the J call TRBJ2-7; TRBD2 agrees at 13 bases. The V and J ends lost 7 bases and 3 bases, in that order; junction bases with no gene match: 3. This CDR3 comprises 14 residues. The germline CDR1 and CDR2 sequences are MNHNS and SASEGT.

In this sample, this clonotype turned up a few times. The rearrangement links TRBV25-1 to TRBJ1-2, with 7 bases lining up with TRBD1. The V and J ends lost 0 bases and 4 bases, in that order; junction bases with no gene match: 5. Per germline, CDR1 MGHDK and CDR2 SYGVNS. The CDR3 has 15 residues. CDR3 sequence (DNA): TGTGCCAGCAGTGAATACGCCGGGACAGTCTATGGCTACACCTTC. Translating it yields CASSEYAGTVYGYTF.

The chain has TRBV6-4 and TRBJ2-2; a possible D gene is TRBD1 (6 bases). CDR3 length equals 16 residues. CDR1 is MRHNA, CDR2 SNTAGT, per germline. The V gene lost 6 bases and the J gene lost 3 bases, with 17 bases spanning the gap. CDR3 sequence: CASSPNVGADTGELFF. The CDR3 bases are TGTGCCAGCAGCCCAAATGTGGGGGCAGACACCGGGGAGCTGTTTTTT.

This clonotype was seen a few times. V usage is TRBV21-1 and J usage is TRBJ2-1; the table's D gene call, TRBD2, was not cross checked with the DNA. TRBV21-1 is noted as a pseudogene. The CDR3 runs to 17 residues. CDR3 nucleotides: TGTGCCAGCAGCAAAAGGGGGTCCGCTACCCGGAGGGACGGGCAGTTCTTC. This sequence encodes CASSKRGSATRRDGQFF.

The chain carries TRBV20-1 and TRBJ1-2; possibly TRBD1 for D (6 bases). This CDR3 has 12 amino acids. The germline gives CDR1 DFQATT, CDR2 SNEGSKA (reference sequence). This CDR3 is CSPRQGSYGYTF. The CDR3, as DNA: TGCAGCCCGAGGCAGGGGAGCTATGGCTACACCTTC.

The chain has TRBV9 and TRBJ1-2; 8 nucleotides align to TRBD1. From germline, CDR1 is SGDLS and CDR2 YYNGEE. With V trimmed by 0 bases and J by 4 bases, 5 bases remained unmatched. The CDR3 loop spans 15 amino acids. The CDR3, as DNA: TGTGCCAGCAGCGTAGAGTCAGGGGGCGGCTATGGCTACACCTTC. Translation gives CASSVESGGGYGYTF.

This clonotype came up a few times. The V gene is TRBV7-3, the J gene TRBJ2-1; 10 nucleotides agree with TRBD1. Per germline, CDR1 SGHTA and CDR2 FQGTGA. CDR3 length: 16 amino acids. V was clipped by 5 bases and J by 8 bases; unmatched bases: 12. CDR3 coding DNA: TGTGCCAGCAGCGAGACAGGGGGCGAAAGGTTTCATGAGCAGTTCTTC. The encoded protein is CASSETGGERFHEQFF.

This clonotype was detected a few times. J is TRBJ2-3 and V is TRBV6-5; D unclear. The CDR3 runs 11 residues. Trimming took off 9 bases at V and 6 bases at J, with 10 bases between the two ends. The germline CDR1 and CDR2 sequences are MNHEY and SVGAGI. CDR3 in DNA: TGTGCCAGTGTGTCCCTGGATACGCAGTATTTT. This sequence encodes CASVSLDTQYF.

The chain uses TRBV5-1 and TRBJ2-3; no definite D call. The V end was cut by 0 bases, the J end by 4 bases, with 9 bases between. CDR1 is SGHRS, CDR2 YFSETQ, per germline. The CDR3 runs 14 residues. The DNA of the CDR3 is TGCGCCAGCAGCTTGGACCCAGTCTCAGATACGCAGTATTTT. The encoded protein is CASSLDPVSDTQYF.

J is TRBJ1-2 and V is TRBV4-3; D ambiguous. The CDR3 consists of 16 residues. V was trimmed by 0 bases and J by 4 bases, leaving 15 bases between them. Germline values: CDR1 LGHNA, CDR2 YSLEER. CDR3 sequence reads: CASSQDISWPAYGYTF. The CDR3 DNA sequence: TGCGCCAGCAGCCAAGATATCTCCTGGCCGGCCTATGGCTACACCTTC.

The rearrangement uses TRBV28 and TRBJ1-4; the D gene is possibly TRBD1 (5 bases). This CDR3 has 14 residues. In germline, CDR1 is MDHEN, CDR2 SYDVKM. Trimming removed 2 bases from V and 10 bases from J, with 14 bases in between. The CDR3 is CASSLPVGRGKLFF. The CDR3 DNA follows: TGTGCCAGCAGTTTACCAGTGGGGCGAGGAAAACTGTTTTTT.

This clonotype came up a few times. This sequence joins TRBV27 and TRBJ2-1, with 8 nucleotides matching TRBD2. Germline V lookup: CDR1 MNHEY, CDR2 SMNVEV (reference sequence). The CDR3 runs 16 residues. The ends lost 3 bases at V and 7 bases at J; junction bases unmatched: 11. CDR3 loop: CASSFSSGDEQNEQFF. The DNA of the CDR3 is TGTGCCAGCAGTTTCAGTAGCGGGGACGAGCAAAATGAGCAGTTCTTC.